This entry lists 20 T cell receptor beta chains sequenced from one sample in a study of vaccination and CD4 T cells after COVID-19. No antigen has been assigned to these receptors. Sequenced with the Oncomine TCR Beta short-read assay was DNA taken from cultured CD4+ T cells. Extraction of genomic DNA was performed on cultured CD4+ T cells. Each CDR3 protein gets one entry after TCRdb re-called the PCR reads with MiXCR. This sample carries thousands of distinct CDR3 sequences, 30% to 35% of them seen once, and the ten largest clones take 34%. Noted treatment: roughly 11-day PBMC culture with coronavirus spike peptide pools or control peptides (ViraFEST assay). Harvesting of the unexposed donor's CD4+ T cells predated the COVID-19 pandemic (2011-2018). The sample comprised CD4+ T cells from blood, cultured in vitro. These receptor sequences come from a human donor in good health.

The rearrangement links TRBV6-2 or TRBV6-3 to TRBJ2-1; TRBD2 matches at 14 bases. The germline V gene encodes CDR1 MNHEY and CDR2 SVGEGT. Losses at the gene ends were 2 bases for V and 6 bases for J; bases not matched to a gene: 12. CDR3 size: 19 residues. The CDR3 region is CASSYEGGLAGVGRNEQFF. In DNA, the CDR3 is TGTGCCAGCAGTTACGAAGGGGGACTAGCGGGAGTTGGGCGCAATGAGCAGTTCTTC.

CDR3 residues: CASRGIGGYTF. The CDR3 DNA reads as TGTGCCAGCCGGGGGATAGGAGGCTACACCTTC. The rearrangement links TRBV6-2 or TRBV6-3 to TRBJ1-2, with D maybe TRBD1 (5 bases). The CDR3 runs 11 residues. V was trimmed by 8 bases and J by 8 bases, leaving 12 bases between them. From germline, CDR1 is MNHEY and CDR2 SVGEGT.

CDR3 sequence reads: CASSVGTAGETQYF. CDR3 bases: TGTGCCAGCAGCGTCGGGACAGCAGGCGAGACCCAGTACTTC. The chain has TRBV9 and TRBJ2-5, with 7 bases aligning to TRBD1. The CDR3 runs to 14 residues. Per the germline V gene, CDR1 is SGDLS and CDR2 is YYNGEE. The trim removed 2 bases at V and 5 bases at J, leaving 6 bases unmatched.

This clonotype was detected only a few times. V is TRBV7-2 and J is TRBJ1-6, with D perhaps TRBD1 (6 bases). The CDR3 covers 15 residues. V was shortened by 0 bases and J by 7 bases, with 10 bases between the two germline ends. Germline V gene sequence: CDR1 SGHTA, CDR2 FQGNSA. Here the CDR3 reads CASSLAGGQNSPLHF. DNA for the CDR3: TGTGCCAGCAGCTTAGCTGGGGGCCAGAATTCACCCCTCCACTTT.

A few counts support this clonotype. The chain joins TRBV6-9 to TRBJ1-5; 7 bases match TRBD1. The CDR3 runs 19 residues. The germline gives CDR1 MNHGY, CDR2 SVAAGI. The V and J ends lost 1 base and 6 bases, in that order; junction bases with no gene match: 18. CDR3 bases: TGTGCCAGCAGTTATTTGCGGACAGGCACCTCCCCGAAGATTCAGCCCCAGCATTTT. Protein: CASSYLRTGTSPKIQPQHF.

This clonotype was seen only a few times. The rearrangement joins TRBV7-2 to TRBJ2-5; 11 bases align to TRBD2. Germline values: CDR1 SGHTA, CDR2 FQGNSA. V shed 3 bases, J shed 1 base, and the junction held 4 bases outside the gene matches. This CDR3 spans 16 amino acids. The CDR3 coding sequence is TGTGCCAGCAGCTTCCGACTAGCGGGATTCCAAGAGACCCAGTACTTC. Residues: CASSFRLAGFQETQYF. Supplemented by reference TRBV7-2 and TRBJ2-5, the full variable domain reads GAGVSQSPSNKVTEKGKDVELRCDPISGHTALYWYRQSLGQGLEFLIYFQGNSAPDKSGLPSDRFSAERTGGSVSTLTIQRTQQEDSAVYLCASSFRLAGFQETQYFGPGTRLLVL.

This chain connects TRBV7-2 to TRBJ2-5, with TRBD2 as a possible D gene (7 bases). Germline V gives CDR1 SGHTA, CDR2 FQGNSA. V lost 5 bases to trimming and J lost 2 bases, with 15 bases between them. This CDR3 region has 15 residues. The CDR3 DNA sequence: TGTGCCAGCAGCCAAATGAGGGGGGGGCAAGAGACCCAGTACTTC. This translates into CASSQMRGGQETQYF.

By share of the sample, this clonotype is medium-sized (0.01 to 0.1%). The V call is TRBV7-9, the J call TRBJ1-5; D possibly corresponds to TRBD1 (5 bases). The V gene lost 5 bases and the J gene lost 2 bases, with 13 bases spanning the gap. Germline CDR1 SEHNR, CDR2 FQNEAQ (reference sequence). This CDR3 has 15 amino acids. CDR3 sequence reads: CASSPTEGGNQPQHF. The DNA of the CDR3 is TGTGCCAGCAGCCCGACAGAGGGAGGCAATCAGCCCCAGCATTTT.

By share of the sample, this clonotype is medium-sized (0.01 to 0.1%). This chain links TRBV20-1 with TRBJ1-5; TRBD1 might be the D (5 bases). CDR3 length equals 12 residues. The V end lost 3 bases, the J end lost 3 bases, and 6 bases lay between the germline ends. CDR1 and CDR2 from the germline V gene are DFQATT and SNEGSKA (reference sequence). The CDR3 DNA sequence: TGCAGTGCTAGCAGGGACAATCAGCCCCAGCATTTT. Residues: CSASRDNQPQHF.

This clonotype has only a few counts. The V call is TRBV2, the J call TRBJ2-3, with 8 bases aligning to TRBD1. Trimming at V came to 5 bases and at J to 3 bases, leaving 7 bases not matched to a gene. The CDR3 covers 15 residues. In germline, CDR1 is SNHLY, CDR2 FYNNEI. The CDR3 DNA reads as TGTGCCAGCAGTCCCAGGACAGGGCCGACAGATACGCAGTATTTT. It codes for CASSPRTGPTDTQYF. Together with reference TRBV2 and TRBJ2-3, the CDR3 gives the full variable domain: EPEVTQTPSHQVTQMGQEVILRCVPISNHLYFYWYRQILGQKVEFLVSFYNNEISEKSEIFDDQFSVERPDGSNFTLKIRSTKLEDSAMYFCASSPRTGPTDTQYFGPGTRLTVL.

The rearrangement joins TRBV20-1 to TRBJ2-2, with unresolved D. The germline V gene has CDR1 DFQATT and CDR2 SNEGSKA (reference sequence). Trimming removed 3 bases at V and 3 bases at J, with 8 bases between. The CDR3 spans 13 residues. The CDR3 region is CSASTGYTGELFF. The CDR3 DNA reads TGCAGTGCTAGTACGGGTTACACCGGGGAGCTGTTTTTT.

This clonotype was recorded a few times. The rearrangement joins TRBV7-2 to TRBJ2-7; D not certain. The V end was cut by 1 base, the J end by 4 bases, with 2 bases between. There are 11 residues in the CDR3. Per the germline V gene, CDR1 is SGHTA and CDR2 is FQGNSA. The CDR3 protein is CASSLVYEQYF. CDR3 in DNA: TGTGCCAGCAGCTTAGTTTACGAGCAGTACTTC. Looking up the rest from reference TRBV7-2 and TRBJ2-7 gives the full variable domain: GAGVSQSPSNKVTEKGKDVELRCDPISGHTALYWYRQSLGQGLEFLIYFQGNSAPDKSGLPSDRFSAERTGGSVSTLTIQRTQQEDSAVYLCASSLVYEQYFGPGTRLTVT.

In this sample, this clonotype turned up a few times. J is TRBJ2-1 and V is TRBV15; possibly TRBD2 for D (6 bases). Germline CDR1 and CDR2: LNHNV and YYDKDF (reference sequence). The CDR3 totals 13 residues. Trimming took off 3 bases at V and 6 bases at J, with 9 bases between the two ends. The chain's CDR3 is CATSSRRGNEQFF. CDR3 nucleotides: TGTGCCACCAGCAGTCGGAGGGGCAATGAGCAGTTCTTC.

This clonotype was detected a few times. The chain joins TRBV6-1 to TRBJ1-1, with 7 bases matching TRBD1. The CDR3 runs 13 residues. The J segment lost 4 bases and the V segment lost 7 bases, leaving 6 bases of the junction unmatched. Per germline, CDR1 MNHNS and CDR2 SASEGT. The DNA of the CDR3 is TGTGCCAGCAACAGGGGCGCGATCACTGAAGCTTTCTTT. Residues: CASNRGAITEAFF.

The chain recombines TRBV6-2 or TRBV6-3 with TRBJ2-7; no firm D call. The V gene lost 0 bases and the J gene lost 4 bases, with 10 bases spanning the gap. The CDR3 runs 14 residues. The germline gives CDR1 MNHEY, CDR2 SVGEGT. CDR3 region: CASSYSMVQYEQYF. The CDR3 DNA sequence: TGTGCCAGCAGTTACTCGATGGTTCAGTACGAGCAGTACTTC.

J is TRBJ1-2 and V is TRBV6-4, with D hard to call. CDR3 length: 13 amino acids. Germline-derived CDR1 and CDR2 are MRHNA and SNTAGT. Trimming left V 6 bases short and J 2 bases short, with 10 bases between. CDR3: CASSPDGNYGYTF. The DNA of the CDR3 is TGTGCCAGCAGCCCGGACGGGAACTATGGCTACACCTTC.

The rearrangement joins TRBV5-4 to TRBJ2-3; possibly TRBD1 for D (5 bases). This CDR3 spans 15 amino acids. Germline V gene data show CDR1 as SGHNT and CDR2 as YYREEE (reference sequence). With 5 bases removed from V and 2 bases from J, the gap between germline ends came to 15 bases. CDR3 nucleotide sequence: TGTGCCAGCAGTCCCACGTTGACAGACACAGATACGCAGTATTTT. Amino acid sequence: CASSPTLTDTDTQYF.

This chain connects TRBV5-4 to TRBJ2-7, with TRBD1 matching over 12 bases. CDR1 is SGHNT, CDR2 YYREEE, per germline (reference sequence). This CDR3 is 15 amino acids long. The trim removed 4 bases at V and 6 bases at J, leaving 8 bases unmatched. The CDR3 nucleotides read TGTGCCAGCAGCACGGGACAGGGGGCTTTTGGCGAGCAGTACTTC. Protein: CASSTGQGAFGEQYF.

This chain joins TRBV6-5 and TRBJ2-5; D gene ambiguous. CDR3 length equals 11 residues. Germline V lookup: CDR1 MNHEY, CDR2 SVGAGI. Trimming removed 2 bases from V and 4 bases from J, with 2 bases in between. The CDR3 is CASSYGETQYF. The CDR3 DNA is TGTGCCAGCAGTTACGGAGAGACCCAGTACTTC.

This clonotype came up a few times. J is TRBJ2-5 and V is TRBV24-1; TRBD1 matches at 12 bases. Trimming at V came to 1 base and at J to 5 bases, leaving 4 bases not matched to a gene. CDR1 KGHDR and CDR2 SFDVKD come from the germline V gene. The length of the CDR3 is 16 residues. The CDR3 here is CATSDFGTGGYETQYF. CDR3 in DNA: TGTGCCACCAGTGATTTTGGGACAGGGGGCTATGAGACCCAGTACTTC.